Listed here are 25 T cell receptor beta chains from one sample, sequenced in a study of blood T cell repertoires in COVID-19 (dated by TCRdb to the early 2020s). The library was produced with the immunoSEQ multiplex PCR assay. The table was pulled from immuneACCESS by TCRdb, which kept in-frame rearrangements only. Such tables lose some clones; where checked, under half of the loss comes from unresolved V genes, and the rest has no known cause. The sample table holds about 120,000 clones, of which about 89% were seen once. In total, the top ten clones hold 25% to 35% of the sample. Sequenced sample: peripheral blood. These receptor sequences come from a woman in her 70s with acute or convalescent COVID-19.

The chain carries TRBV28 and TRBJ2-5, with D perhaps matching TRBD2 (7 bases). The V end lost 7 bases, the J end lost 5 bases, and 20 bases lay between the germline ends. This CDR3 has 15 amino acids. Germline V lookup: CDR1 MDHEN, CDR2 SYDVKM. The CDR3 nucleotides are TGTGCCAGCACCCTAGGGAGGGGGATTTGGGAGACCCAGTACTTC. It is translated as CASTLGRGIWETQYF. The complete variable domain, with remaining parts taken from reference TRBV28 and TRBJ2-5, reads DVKVTQSSRYLVKRTGEKVFLECVQDMDHENMFWYRQDPGLGLRLIYFSYDVKMKEKGDIPEGYSVSREKKERFSLILESASTNQTSMYLCASTLGRGIWETQYFGPGTRLLVL.

The chain recombines TRBV5-1 with TRBJ2-5; D possibly corresponds to TRBD2 (6 bases). Trimming removed 1 base from V and 5 bases from J, with 9 bases in between. The germline gives CDR1 SGHRS, CDR2 YFSETQ. CDR3 length equals 13 residues. The CDR3 DNA sequence: TGCGCCAGCAGCTTGACCGCGGGGGAGACCCAGTACTTC. It yields the protein CASSLTAGETQYF.

In this sample, this clone turned up a few times. This sample also contains other DNA sequences that code for the same CDR3. The CDR3 reads CATSRDPGGNQPQHF. Here the CDR3 DNA reads TGTGCCACCAGCAGAGATCCAGGCGGCAATCAGCCCCAGCATTTT. The V gene is TRBV15, the J gene TRBJ1-5, with no clear D. The CDR3 spans 15 residues. Trimming took 0 bases from V and 2 from J, leaving 8 bases between them. Germline V gives CDR1 LNHNV, CDR2 YYDKDF (reference sequence).

This rearrangement joins TRBV5-1 to TRBJ1-1, with D unclear. V gave up 4 bases and J gave up 0 bases, with 22 bases separating them. Germline-derived CDR1 and CDR2 are SGHRS and YFSETQ. The CDR3 has 18 amino acids. The CDR3 sequence: CASSAAEGRFRMNTEAFF. CDR3 bases: TGCGCCAGCAGCGCGGCAGAGGGCAGATTCCGCATGAACACTGAAGCTTTCTTT.

V and J are TRBV6-5 and TRBJ2-7, with 8 bases aligning to TRBD1. This CDR3 has 13 residues. Losses at the gene ends were 4 bases for V and 6 bases for J; bases not matched to a gene: 5. Germline V gene lookup returns CDR1 MNHEY and CDR2 SVGAGI. The CDR3 is CASSWTGFGEQYF. In DNA form, the CDR3 reads TGTGCCAGCAGTTGGACAGGGTTTGGCGAGCAGTACTTC.

The gene calls are TRBV7-9 and TRBJ2-3, with TRBD1 identical over 8 bases. V was pared by 10 bases and J by 5 bases, with 11 bases of the junction left unmatched. Germline V gives CDR1 SEHNR, CDR2 FQNEAQ (reference sequence). This CDR3 is 14 amino acids long. DNA for the CDR3: TGTGCCACAACGGACAGGGTGGATGTAGATACGCAGTATTTT. It codes for CATTDRVDVDTQYF.

The chain is built from TRBV5-1 and TRBJ2-1; 8 bases map to TRBD1. This CDR3 has 16 residues. J gave up 2 bases and V 4 bases, and 8 bases lay outside the gene matches. CDR1 is SGHRS, CDR2 YFSETQ, per germline. CDR3 loop: CASSPSGGRPYNEQFF. The CDR3 bases are TGCGCCAGCAGCCCTTCAGGGGGCAGGCCCTACAATGAGCAGTTCTTC.

The V gene is TRBV6-5, the J gene TRBJ2-3; D not certain. V dropped 6 bases and J dropped 6 bases, with 7 bases sitting between them. Germline loops: CDR1 MNHEY, CDR2 SVGAGI. The CDR3 sequence is 11 residues long. The CDR3 spells CASSRADTQYF. The CDR3 DNA reads TGTGCCAGCAGCCGCGCGGATACGCAGTATTTT.

This clone was seen once. This chain connects TRBV19 to TRBJ1-5; no reliable D call. The CDR3 runs to 14 residues. From germline, CDR1 is LNHDA and CDR2 SQIVND (reference sequence). Trimming pared 3 bases from V and 1 base from J, leaving 7 bases between. CDR3 protein: CASSIQVSNQPQHF. In nucleotides, the CDR3 is TGTGCCAGTAGTATTCAGGTGAGCAATCAGCCCCAGCATTTT.

The gene calls are TRBV2 and TRBJ1-1; TRBD1 agrees at 7 bases. V was pared by 6 bases and J by 0 bases, with 4 bases of the junction left unmatched. Germline V gene lookup returns CDR1 SNHLY and CDR2 FYNNEI. The CDR3 length is 14 residues. CDR3 amino acids: CASSQTGLNTEAFF. CDR3 coding DNA: TGTGCCAGCAGCCAGACAGGGCTGAACACTGAAGCTTTCTTT.

V gene TRBV2 combines with J gene TRBJ1-5, with D possibly being TRBD1 (5 bases). From germline, CDR1 is SNHLY and CDR2 FYNNEI. There are 13 residues in the CDR3. Trimming removed 6 bases from V and 6 bases from J, with 12 bases in between. CDR3 residues: CASRPGSGQPQHF. The DNA of the CDR3 is TGTGCCAGCAGGCCAGGGTCCGGTCAGCCCCAGCATTTT.

This chain uses TRBV7-2 with TRBJ2-3; 8 bases map to TRBD2. The CDR3 is 16 amino acids. CDR1 is SGHTA and CDR2 is FQGNSA in the germline V gene. J lost 4 bases, V lost 9 bases, and 15 bases had no gene match. The CDR3 sequence: CARDQRGGGKSDTQYF. The CDR3 DNA follows: TGTGCCAGGGACCAGAGGGGCGGGGGGAAGTCAGATACGCAGTATTTT.

DNA of the CDR3: TGTGCCAGCAGGGACAGACAAGAGACCCAGTACTTC. This gives the protein CASRDRQETQYF. The chain recombines TRBV6-5 with TRBJ2-5, with D maybe TRBD1 (6 bases). This CDR3 is 12 amino acids long. With 6 bases removed from V and 2 bases from J, the gap between germline ends came to 7 bases. Germline V gives CDR1 MNHEY, CDR2 SVGAGI.

This clone was observed a handful of times. The chain is built from TRBV5-1 and TRBJ1-2, with 9 bases matching TRBD1. This CDR3 comprises 15 residues. Trimming at V came to 3 bases and at J to 7 bases, leaving 10 bases not matched to a gene. CDR1 SGHRS and CDR2 YFSETQ come from the germline V gene. The CDR3 region has the DNA TGCGCCAGCAGCTCCGGGACAGGGTATATGGGTGGCTACACCTTC. It translates to CASSSGTGYMGGYTF.

The rearrangement links TRBV5-4 to TRBJ1-4; no firm D call. Germline loops: CDR1 SGHNT, CDR2 YYREEE (reference sequence). Trimming removed 4 bases from V and 2 bases from J, with 9 bases in between. This CDR3 is built from 14 residues. CDR3 in DNA: TGTGCCAGCAGCCCCGGAGGGACTAATGAAAAACTGTTTTTT. It is translated as CASSPGGTNEKLFF. The full variable domain, completed using reference TRBV5-4 and TRBJ1-4, is ETGVTQSPTHLIKTRGQQVTLRCSSQSGHNTVSWYQQALGQGPQFIFQYYREEENGRGNFPPRFSGLQFPNYSSELNVNALELDDSALYLCASSPGGTNEKLFFGSGTQLSVL.

V is TRBV27 and J is TRBJ1-1, with 7 bases lining up with TRBD1. After removal of 5 bases from V and 11 bases from J, the junction contained 11 bases not matched to a gene. The CDR3 runs to 13 residues. Germline CDR1 and CDR2: MNHEY and SMNVEV (reference sequence). CDR3 sequence (DNA): TGTGCCAGCAGTCGGGACAGAGAGGGTCGGGCTTTCTTT. It encodes CASSRDREGRAFF.

This rearrangement joins TRBV28 to TRBJ1-2, with 7 bases aligning to TRBD1. The V and J ends lost 5 bases and 0 bases, in that order; junction bases with no gene match: 6. The CDR3 runs 15 residues. CDR1 is MDHEN and CDR2 is SYDVKM in the germline V gene. CDR3 residues: CASSRPGQTNYGYTF. In nucleotides, the CDR3 is TGTGCCAGCAGTCGTCCGGGACAGACTAACTATGGCTACACCTTC.

This chain connects TRBV19 to TRBJ1-4; D possibly corresponds to TRBD1 (5 bases). This CDR3 is built from 15 residues. V dropped 0 bases and J dropped 5 bases, with 10 bases sitting between them. The V gene's germline CDR1 is LNHDA and CDR2 SQIVND (reference sequence). CDR3 in amino acids: CASSIDFRVNEKLFF. The CDR3 coding sequence is TGTGCCAGTAGTATAGATTTCAGGGTAAATGAAAAACTGTTTTTT.

V and J are TRBV28 and TRBJ1-3; D call uncertain. In germline, CDR1 is MDHEN, CDR2 SYDVKM. V lost 4 bases and J lost 3, with 16 bases in between. The CDR3 has 16 residues. The CDR3 DNA sequence: TGTGCCAGCAGTTCCCCCGGCGAGGGAGGTGGAAACACCATATATTTT. Translating gives CASSSPGEGGGNTIYF.

V and J are TRBV5-6 and TRBJ2-3; 7 nucleotides agree with TRBD1. Looked up from germline, CDR1 is SGHDT and CDR2 is YYEEEE. Losses at the gene ends were 0 bases for V and 2 bases for J; bases not matched to a gene: 9. The CDR3 covers 17 residues. CDR3 protein: CASSLARQGRNTDTQYF. CDR3 bases: TGTGCCAGCAGCTTGGCGAGACAGGGAAGAAACACAGATACGCAGTATTTT.

The J gene is TRBJ2-5, the V gene TRBV11-2; no firm D call. The CDR3 covers 13 residues. Per the germline V gene, CDR1 is SGHAT and CDR2 is FQNNGV. Trimming took off 1 base at V and 2 bases at J, with 5 bases between the two ends. This CDR3 reads CASSLAVQETQYF. CDR3 in DNA: TGTGCCAGCAGCTTAGCCGTTCAAGAGACCCAGTACTTC.

The CDR3 DNA sequence: TGTGCCAGCAGCGCCAACAGGGGGCAGGATACGCAGTATTTT. Translated: CASSANRGQDTQYF. The chain joins TRBV9 to TRBJ2-3, with 9 bases aligning to TRBD1. Germline CDR1 reads SGDLS; CDR2 reads YYNGEE. V was pared by 3 bases and J by 6 bases, with 5 bases of the junction left unmatched. The CDR3 length is 14 residues.

The V gene is TRBV3-1 (or the pseudogene TRBV3-2), the J gene TRBJ2-7, with 11 nucleotides matching TRBD2. Looked up from germline, CDR1 is LGHDT and CDR2 is YNNKEL (reference sequence). V dropped 3 bases and J dropped 7; count of bases not matched to a gene: 17. This CDR3 spans 18 amino acids. The CDR3 is CASSHTWGLAETYREQYF. The CDR3 region has the DNA TGTGCCAGCAGCCACACATGGGGACTAGCGGAGACCTACAGAGAGCAGTACTTC.

The genes are TRBV19 and TRBJ2-3; 8 nucleotides line up with TRBD2. Germline V lookup: CDR1 LNHDA, CDR2 SQIVND (reference sequence). The CDR3 runs 14 residues. Trimming took 7 bases from V and 6 from J; bases not matched to a gene: 9. The CDR3 DNA reads TGTGCCAGTACGCGGGGGGTTGATGGGGATACGCAGTATTTT. Protein: CASTRGVDGDTQYF. The full variable domain, in which reference TRBV19 and TRBJ2-3 provide the parts outside the CDR3, is DGGITQSPKYLFRKEGQNVTLSCEQNLNHDAMYWYRQDPGQGLRLIYYSQIVNDFQKGDIAEGYSVSREKKESFPLTVTSAQKNPTAFYLCASTRGVDGDTQYFGPGTRLTVL.

The gene calls are TRBV6-5 and TRBJ2-7; TRBD1 agrees at 8 bases. Germline V gene sequence: CDR1 MNHEY, CDR2 SVGAGI. V lost 4 bases, J lost 1 base, and 3 bases stayed unmatched. The CDR3 spans 14 residues. In DNA form, the CDR3 reads TGTGCCAGCAGTTTTCAGGGGGCGTCCTACGAGCAGTACTTC. This sequence encodes CASSFQGASYEQYF.